Reported below is one T cell receptor beta chain. The specificity of this receptor is unknown. No much larger clone is present one base from it, and per-base qualities are unavailable. Interpreted using the paper, the time point label stands for: blood 2 weeks post-SBRT. The treatment or condition label here, explained by the study, means: 15 Gy SBRT to primary tumor, nephrectomy 4 weeks later. To track tumor-enriched clonotypes, serial peripheral blood was sampled from radiation-treated patients at baseline and at 2 weeks and 4 weeks after SBRT. All patients had renal cell carcinoma with clear cell pathology. The QIAamp DNA Blood Mini Kit (Qiagen) was used to prepare genomic DNA for TCR sequencing. The analyses included only samples that passed all quality control checks. These data belong to a study of radiation and T cells in renal cell carcinoma (dated by TCRdb to about 2020). For the wider study: The samples were drawn from a clinical trial, where primary renal cell carcinomas were treated with 15 Gy of stereotactic body radiation therapy and then removed by nephrectomy 4 weeks afterward. Across all 50 or so samples, 4,000,000 or so unique CDR3 nucleotide sequences, encoding about 2,700,000 unique CDR3 amino acid sequences, were identified. In total, roughly 51 samples underwent TCR beta sequencing: around 25 tumors plus 27 peripheral blood samples. The paper's findings and limits, for the study overall: Because the trial had a single-armed design, the trial could not examine how radiation dose or scheduling affected the TCR repertoire. Dynamics of the blood repertoire were not tracked past 4 weeks after treatment. No pretreatment tumor biopsies were available, so the baseline intratumoral presence of clonotypes could not be determined. In blood, the top tumor clonotypes increased from baseline to 2 weeks after radiation and then shrank by 4 weeks, which suggests a temporary expansion of tumor-resident clones.

The cysteine opens and the phenylalanine closes a CDR3 of 14 amino acids. The kept DNA is CDR3 alone, 42 bases in frame from the first base. From the germline V gene, CDR1 is SQVTM and CDR2 is ANQGSEA. Trimming leaves V shorter by 5 bases and J shorter by 2 bases, with the junction holding 3 bases beyond the gene matches. Following the manufacturer's recommendations, the immunoSEQ kit was used to generate TCR beta libraries from genomic DNA. To prepare libraries, a first multiplex PCR with proprietary primers was run, followed by a second PCR that added unique barcodes, and a bead cleanup was done after each round. Each sample batch included a kit-provided positive control reaction and a negative control reaction. The final libraries were assessed on an Agilent 4200 TapeStation D1000 ScreenTape, pooled by volume, and quantified by qPCR. Sequencing ran on an Illumina NextSeq500 with a MidOutput 150-cycle cartridge, using 156 Read1 and 15 Index1 cycles with kit custom primers. The pooled library was loaded at 1.0 pM, and roughly 18% PhiX control was spiked in. As for the authors' bioinformatics: The vendor-processed data were analyzed in R, and a clonotype was defined as all T cells that share the same CDR3 nucleotide sequence. In the clone abundance analyses, frequencies were normalized to the 10,000 most abundant clones in each sample. Public T cell clones, averaging fewer than five per sample, were removed before analysis. An abundance difference of at least 32-fold between compartments was the criterion for calling clonotypes tumor-enriched or baseline blood-enriched. A beta-binomial differential abundance model was used to identify clonotypes that expanded or contracted between blood time points. Similarity between tumor and blood repertoires was quantified using the Baroni-Urbani and Buser coefficient, and groups were compared with two-tailed Wilcoxon tests in R. TCRdb took over this immuneACCESS table, retaining in-frame rearrangements with V and J assigned. Such tables are incomplete; in checked studies, under half of the missing clones stem from an unresolved V gene, and the remainder is unexplained. V, J and clone size reflect that table, while D and trimming were determined from the DNA. This sample gives around 120,000 clones in total; 75% to 85% of them show up just once. The top ten constitute 1.5% to 2% of the sample.

The sample was blood, taken from a patient whose treatment included radiotherapy and nephrectomy. The rearranged segments are TRBV29-1 and TRBJ1-6, and 7 junction bases match TRBD1. This TCR was recovered from a woman in her sixties with renal cell carcinoma. The nucleotides read TGCAGCGTTCTAGACAGGGCCTATAATTCACCCCTCCACTTT. Translated, it reads CSVLDRAYNSPLHF.